Listed below are T cell receptor beta chains from one sample, sequenced in a study of shared clonotypes between healthy human individuals. Sequenced by immunoSEQ multiplex PCR; TCRdb stores in-frame clones only, minus some. The sample has 1.6 million or so clones; approximately 98.5% are singletons. Sample: naive CD4+ T cells sorted from blood. These receptors all come from a man aged 30 to 39 in good health. Each CDR3 is given with its conserved first and last residue. The order of the fields is V gene, J gene, clone size, CDR3 protein. The size of a clone is reported for some rows only, either as once, few or many, or as a class for expanded clones.

V gene: TRBV11-2; J gene: TRBJ2-1; clone size: once; CDR3 protein: CASRPIGLGPLF
V gene: TRBV14; J gene: TRBJ2-5; clone size: NA; CDR3 protein: CASSQRKGGPFQETQYF
V gene: TRBV7-9; J gene: TRBJ1-2; clone size: NA; CDR3 protein: CASRPGAYGYTF
V gene: TRBV7-3; J gene: TRBJ2-3; clone size: NA; CDR3 protein: CASSQTRTTDTQYF
V gene: TRBV5-4; J gene: TRBJ1-1; clone size: NA; CDR3 protein: CASSFRWRTETFF
V gene: TRBV7-2; J gene: TRBJ2-7; clone size: NA; CDR3 protein: CASSLVGEGRSYEQYF
V gene: TRBV2; J gene: TRBJ2-1; clone size: NA; CDR3 protein: CASRSRGNNEQFF
V gene: TRBV10-3; J gene: TRBJ2-7; clone size: NA; CDR3 protein: CAITTSPLAGNYEQYF
V gene: TRBV6-6; J gene: TRBJ2-3; clone size: NA; CDR3 protein: CASSYSLKGAGDTQYF
V gene: TRBV6-1; J gene: TRBJ1-1; clone size: NA; CDR3 protein: CASVQGVNTEAFF
V gene: TRBV14; J gene: TRBJ2-3; clone size: NA; CDR3 protein: CASSHSAGVVDTQYF
V gene: TRBV18; J gene: TRBJ2-5; clone size: NA; CDR3 protein: CASSAQEQETQYF
V gene: TRBV14; J gene: TRBJ1-2; clone size: NA; CDR3 protein: CASSQVGGKTYGYTF
V gene: TRBV5-1; J gene: TRBJ1-5; clone size: NA; CDR3 protein: CASSLDPKGPQHF
V gene: TRBV5-1; J gene: TRBJ2-7; clone size: NA; CDR3 protein: CASQAGTSVEWYF
V gene: TRBV6-5; J gene: TRBJ2-5; clone size: NA; CDR3 protein: CASSYFGSRYQETQYF
V gene: TRBV5-6; J gene: TRBJ2-7; clone size: NA; CDR3 protein: CASSSSRVAGYEQYF
V gene: TRBV6-4; J gene: TRBJ2-1; clone size: NA; CDR3 protein: CASSEDRAGNEQFF
V gene: TRBV4-1; J gene: TRBJ1-1; clone size: NA; CDR3 protein: CASRNPGQNAKAEAFF
V gene: TRBV19; J gene: TRBJ2-3; clone size: NA; CDR3 protein: CASSISLVSTDTQYF
V gene: TRBV12-5; J gene: TRBJ1-2; clone size: NA; CDR3 protein: CASGGTGPYGYTF
V gene: TRBV9; J gene: TRBJ2-1; clone size: NA; CDR3 protein: CASSVELLSGRANEQFF
V gene: TRBV30; J gene: TRBJ2-5; clone size: once; CDR3 protein: CAWSVLGTRGETQYF
V gene: TRBV5-6; J gene: TRBJ2-7; clone size: NA; CDR3 protein: CASSLDRTTYEQYF
V gene: TRBV7-2; J gene: TRBJ2-2; clone size: NA; CDR3 protein: CASSLDLSPGELFF
V gene: TRBV7-9; J gene: TRBJ2-7; clone size: NA; CDR3 protein: CASSSDREGNEQYF
V gene: TRBV29-1; J gene: TRBJ2-1; clone size: NA; CDR3 protein: CSVSWTNNEQFF
V gene: TRBV2; J gene: TRBJ2-7; clone size: NA; CDR3 protein: CASSEPARTSGISAFRGGQYF
V gene: TRBV10-3; J gene: TRBJ1-4; clone size: NA; CDR3 protein: CAIVPGQGFTNEKLFF
V gene: TRBV10-2; J gene: TRBJ2-2; clone size: NA; CDR3 protein: CASRRSTGELFF
V gene: TRBV19; J gene: TRBJ2-7; clone size: NA; CDR3 protein: CASSKSSGTGDEQYF
V gene: TRBV27; J gene: TRBJ1-2; clone size: NA; CDR3 protein: CASSLSGGNYGYTF
V gene: TRBV5-1; J gene: TRBJ2-7; clone size: NA; CDR3 protein: CASSLKTGDYGEQYF
V gene: TRBV6-5; J gene: TRBJ2-7; clone size: NA; CDR3 protein: CASSAPRQGSNEQYF
V gene: TRBV5-1; J gene: TRBJ2-7; clone size: NA; CDR3 protein: CASSPLGQVPYEQYF
V gene: TRBV2; J gene: TRBJ2-3; clone size: NA; CDR3 protein: CASRRLAENTDTQYF
V gene: TRBV27; J gene: TRBJ2-6; clone size: once; CDR3 protein: CASSPWQGALGANVLTF
V gene: TRBV28; J gene: TRBJ2-6; clone size: NA; CDR3 protein: CASSQEEFRKANVLTF
V gene: TRBV28; J gene: TRBJ1-5; clone size: NA; CDR3 protein: CASSLSLYQPQHF
V gene: TRBV5-6; J gene: TRBJ2-3; clone size: NA; CDR3 protein: CASSWIAGVGTDTQYF
V gene: TRBV11-2; J gene: TRBJ2-5; clone size: NA; CDR3 protein: CASSLDQETQYF
V gene: TRBV13; J gene: TRBJ1-1; clone size: NA; CDR3 protein: CASSSLDRVRYNTEAFF
V gene: TRBV11-2; J gene: TRBJ2-7; clone size: NA; CDR3 protein: CASSLELAGAPREQYF
V gene: TRBV28; J gene: TRBJ2-7; clone size: NA; CDR3 protein: CASSLSGPYEQYF
V gene: TRBV7-6; J gene: TRBJ2-1; clone size: NA; CDR3 protein: CASSPGGLAGTNEQFF
V gene: TRBV7-8; J gene: TRBJ2-7; clone size: NA; CDR3 protein: CASSLVRDRGSYEQYF
V gene: TRBV7-9; J gene: TRBJ2-3; clone size: NA; CDR3 protein: CASSLRGGSTDTQYF
V gene: TRBV13; J gene: TRBJ1-2; clone size: NA; CDR3 protein: CASSLGSGRTGNYGYTF
V gene: TRBV28; J gene: TRBJ2-3; clone size: once; CDR3 protein: CASSTYKGPDTQYF